This note documents a single TCR beta chain sequence. Its antigen is unknown. Researchers took RNA transcripts and amplified the TCR beta CDR3 regions from them. The TCR CDR3 was amplified in a first-round RT-PCR using the HTBI primer set. TCRdb independently ran MiXCR on the multiplex PCR reads; one entry per CDR3 protein. The sample yields around 280,000 distinct CDR3 sequences, approximately 13% seen once. Trimming took 1 base from V and 2 from J; bases not matched to a gene: 20. CDR3 length equals 21 residues. The germline V gene has CDR1 SGHAT and CDR2 FQNNGV. These data are taken from a study of T cells in Graves' hyperthyroidism and ophthalmopathy. Findings and limits, study-wide: Model output signaled ophthalmopathy a median approximately 6 months ahead of onset.

Graves' hyperthyroidism is called stable when ophthalmopathy does not progress within 18 months. The diagnostic basis comprised clinical symptoms, serum thyroxine and TRAb, thyroid ultrasound and orbital computed tomography. The chain links TRBV11-2 to TRBJ2-1, with 7 bases aligning to TRBD1. This TCR derives from a middle-aged woman with Graves' hyperthyroidism. Sequenced input: blood. CDR3 sequence: CASSLGYRDSKPPSPYNEQFF. CDR3 bases: TGTGCCAGCAGCTTAGGTTACCGGGACAGCAAACCCCCAAGCCCCTACAATGAGCAGTTCTTC.